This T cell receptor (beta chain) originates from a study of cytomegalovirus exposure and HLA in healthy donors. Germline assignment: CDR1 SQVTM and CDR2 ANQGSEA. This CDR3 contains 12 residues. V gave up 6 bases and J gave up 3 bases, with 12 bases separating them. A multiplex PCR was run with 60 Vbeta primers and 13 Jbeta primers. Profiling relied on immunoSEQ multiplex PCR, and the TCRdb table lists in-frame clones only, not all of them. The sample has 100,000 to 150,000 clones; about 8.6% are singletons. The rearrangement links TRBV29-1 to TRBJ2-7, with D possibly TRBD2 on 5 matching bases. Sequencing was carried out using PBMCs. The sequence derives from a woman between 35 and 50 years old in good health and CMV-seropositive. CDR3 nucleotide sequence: TGCAGCGTCGGCGACGGGGTCTACGAGCAGTACTTC. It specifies CSVGDGVYEQYF.